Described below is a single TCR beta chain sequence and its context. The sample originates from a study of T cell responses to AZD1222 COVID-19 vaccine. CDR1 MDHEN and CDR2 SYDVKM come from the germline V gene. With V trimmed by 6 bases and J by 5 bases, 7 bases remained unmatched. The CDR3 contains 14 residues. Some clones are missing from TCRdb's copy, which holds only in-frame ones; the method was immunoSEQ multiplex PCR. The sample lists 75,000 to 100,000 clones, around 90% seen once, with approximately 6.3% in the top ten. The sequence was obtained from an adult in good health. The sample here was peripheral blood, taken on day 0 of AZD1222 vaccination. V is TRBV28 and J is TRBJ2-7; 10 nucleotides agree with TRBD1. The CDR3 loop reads CASSHPGQGNEQYF. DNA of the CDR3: TGTGCCAGCAGCCACCCGGGACAGGGGAACGAGCAGTACTTC. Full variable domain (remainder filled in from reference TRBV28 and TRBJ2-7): DVKVTQSSRYLVKRTGEKVFLECVQDMDHENMFWYRQDPGLGLRLIYFSYDVKMKEKGDIPEGYSVSREKKERFSLILESASTNQTSMYLCASSHPGQGNEQYFGPGTRLTVT.